In its sample, the clone carrying this T cell receptor (beta chain) was seen many times. From more than 9 ml of fresh peripheral blood, PBMCs were isolated. This entry belongs to a study of T cells in Graves' hyperthyroidism and ophthalmopathy. The CDR3 is made up of 14 amino acids. With V trimmed by 3 bases and J by 2 bases, 4 bases remained unmatched. Germline V gives CDR1 SGDLS, CDR2 YYNGEE. From RNA transcripts, TCR beta CDR3 regions were amplified. Researchers ran a first-round RT-PCR on the TCR CDR3 using the HTBI primer set. TCRdb used MiXCR to reprocess the multiplex PCR reads, holding one entry per CDR3 protein. The sample has around 300,000 distinct CDR3 sequences, approximately 14% seen once.

The sample taken for sequencing was blood. The chain links TRBV9 to TRBJ2-5, with TRBD2 matching 7 bases. The sequence derives from a woman aged 25 to 45 with Graves' hyperthyroidism. The CDR3 reads CASSAGRGQETQYF. In DNA form, the CDR3 reads TGTGCCAGCAGCGCAGGGCGGGGGCAAGAGACCCAGTACTTC.